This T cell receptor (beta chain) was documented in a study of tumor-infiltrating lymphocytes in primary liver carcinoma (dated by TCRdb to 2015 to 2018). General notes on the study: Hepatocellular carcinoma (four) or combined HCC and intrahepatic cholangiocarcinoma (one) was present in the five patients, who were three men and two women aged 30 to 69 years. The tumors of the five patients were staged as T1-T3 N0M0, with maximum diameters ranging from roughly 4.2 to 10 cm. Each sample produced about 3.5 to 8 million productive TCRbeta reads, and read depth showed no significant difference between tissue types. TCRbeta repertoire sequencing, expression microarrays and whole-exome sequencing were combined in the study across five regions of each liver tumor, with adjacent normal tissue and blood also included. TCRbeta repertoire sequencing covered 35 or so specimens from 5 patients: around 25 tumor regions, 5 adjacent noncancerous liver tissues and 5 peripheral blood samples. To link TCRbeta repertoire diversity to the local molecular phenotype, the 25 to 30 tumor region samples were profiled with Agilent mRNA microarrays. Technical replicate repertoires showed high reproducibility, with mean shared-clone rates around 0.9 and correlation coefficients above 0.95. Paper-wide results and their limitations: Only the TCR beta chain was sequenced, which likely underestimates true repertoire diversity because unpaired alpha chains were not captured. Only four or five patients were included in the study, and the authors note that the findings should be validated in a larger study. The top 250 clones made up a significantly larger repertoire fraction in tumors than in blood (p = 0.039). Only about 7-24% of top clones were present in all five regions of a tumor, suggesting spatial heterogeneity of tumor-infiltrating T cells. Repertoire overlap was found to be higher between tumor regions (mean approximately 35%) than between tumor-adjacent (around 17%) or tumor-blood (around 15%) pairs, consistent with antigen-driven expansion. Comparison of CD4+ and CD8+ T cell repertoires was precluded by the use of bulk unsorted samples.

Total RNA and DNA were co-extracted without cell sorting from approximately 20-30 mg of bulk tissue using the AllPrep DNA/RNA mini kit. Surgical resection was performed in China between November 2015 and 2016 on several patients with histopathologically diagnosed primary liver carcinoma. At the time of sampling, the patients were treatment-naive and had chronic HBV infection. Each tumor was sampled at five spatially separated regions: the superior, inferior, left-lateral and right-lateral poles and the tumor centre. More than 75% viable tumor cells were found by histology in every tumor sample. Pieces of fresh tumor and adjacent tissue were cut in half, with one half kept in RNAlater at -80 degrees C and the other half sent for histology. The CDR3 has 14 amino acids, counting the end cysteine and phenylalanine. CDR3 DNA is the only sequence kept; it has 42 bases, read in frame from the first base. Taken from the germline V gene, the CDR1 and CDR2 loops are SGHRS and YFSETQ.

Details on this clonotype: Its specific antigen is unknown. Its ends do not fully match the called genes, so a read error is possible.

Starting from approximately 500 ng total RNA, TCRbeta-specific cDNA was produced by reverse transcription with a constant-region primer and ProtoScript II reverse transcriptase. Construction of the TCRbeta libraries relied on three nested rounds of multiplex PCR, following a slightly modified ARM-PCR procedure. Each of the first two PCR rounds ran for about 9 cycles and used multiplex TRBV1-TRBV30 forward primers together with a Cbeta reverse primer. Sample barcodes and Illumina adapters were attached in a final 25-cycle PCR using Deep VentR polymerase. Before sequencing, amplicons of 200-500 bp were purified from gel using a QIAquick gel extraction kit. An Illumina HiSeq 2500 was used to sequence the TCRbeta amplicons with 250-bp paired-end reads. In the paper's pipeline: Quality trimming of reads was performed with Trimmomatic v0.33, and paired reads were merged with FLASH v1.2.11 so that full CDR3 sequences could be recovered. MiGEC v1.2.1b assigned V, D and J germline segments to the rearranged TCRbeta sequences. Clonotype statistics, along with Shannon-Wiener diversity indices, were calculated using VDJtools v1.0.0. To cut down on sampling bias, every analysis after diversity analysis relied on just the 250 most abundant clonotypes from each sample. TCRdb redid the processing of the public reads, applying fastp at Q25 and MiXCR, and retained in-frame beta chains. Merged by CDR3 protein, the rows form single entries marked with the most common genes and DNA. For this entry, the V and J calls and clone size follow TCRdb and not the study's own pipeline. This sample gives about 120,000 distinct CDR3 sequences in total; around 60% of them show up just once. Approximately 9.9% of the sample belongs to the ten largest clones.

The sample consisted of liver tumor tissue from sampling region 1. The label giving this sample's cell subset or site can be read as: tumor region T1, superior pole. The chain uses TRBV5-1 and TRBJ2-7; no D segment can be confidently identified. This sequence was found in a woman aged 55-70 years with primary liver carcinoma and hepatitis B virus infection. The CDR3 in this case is CVSSLDGLDYEQYF. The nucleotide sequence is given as TGCGTCAGCAGCTTGGACGGGTTGGACTACGAGCAGTACTTC.